The source of this TCR beta chain is a study of shared clonotypes between healthy human individuals (dated by TCRdb to 2018 to 2021). The study in broad terms: The cohort included a few men and a couple of women between 18 and 49 years of age. To increase sequencing depth and limit assay-specific biases, different laboratories used diverse techniques to prepare libraries and sequence TCR repertoires. To estimate repertoire size and how much clonotype sharing occurs between individuals, the study deeply sequenced the blood TCR repertoires of several healthy adults. Each donor's leukapheresis produced roughly between roughly 0.94 and 9.5 billion PBMCs. For each donor, CD4 naive and CD4 memory were each given three plates, CD8 naive was given two plates, and CD8 memory was given one plate.

Study-wide findings and limitations: Estimated clonotype richness was generally larger for naive than for memory subsets. Compared with non-shared clonotypes, the clonotypes found in all four sorted-subset donors had higher generation probabilities. Even with the large sequencing depth, rarefaction of the sorted-subset datasets indicated that sequencing was incomplete. When a few donors were compared, the shared fraction of clonotypes was roughly 4.8% for naive CD4, about 4% for naive CD8, roughly 2.5% for memory CD4, and 0.35% to 0.5% for memory CD8. Sampling was limited to blood, and TCR repertoires in tissue likely differ from TCR repertoires in blood. Pairwise subsampling led to the expectation that sequencing depth would affect the degree of clonotype sharing among donors. Because the study included only a small number of donors, the genetic and exposure-history diversity represented was limited.

Notes on this clone: What antigen it recognizes has not been identified. No qualities accompany the bases; no much larger clone lies one base away.

The donors were healthy, HIV-negative adults who had no recently reported acute infections or vaccinations. Only Caucasian adults living in Nashville, Tennessee, USA were represented among the donors. CD4+ T cells were enriched through magnetic negative selection, after which naive cells were positively selected on CD45RA and the remaining negative fraction served as the memory subset. Blood was collected by leukapheresis, and PBMCs were isolated by Ficoll-Histopaque density gradient centrifugation and then cryopreserved in liquid nitrogen vapor phase. Analytical flow cytometry was used to check the purity and quantity of every magnetically sorted T cell population. From each sorted fraction, genomic DNA was isolated and quantified by UV absorbance on a Nanodrop 2000c. Using the deep immunoSEQ assay, TCR CDR3 regions were amplified from genomic DNA by multiplex PCR. Extracted genomic DNA from each cell subset was spread evenly across all wells of several immunoSEQ 96-well plates, with each plate serving as a replicate. Each replicate PCR for sorted subsets received about 210 ng genomic DNA, equal to about 29,000 T cell genomes. The purified libraries were quantified using a Qubit 3.0 fluorometer, sized with a Bioanalyzer 2100, and then quantified again using the KAPA Library Quantification kit. Every immunoSEQ 96-well plate was sequenced on a separate single-read 150-cycle Illumina NextSeq 550 flow cell. Turning to the authors' computational methods: Because the immunoSEQ output held only junctional sequences and lacked quality scores, the filtering could not match the filtering applied to full-length reads. Sequences were annotated with PyIR, a Python wrapper for IgBLAST v1.9, and V/J genes and CDR3 were assigned using IMGT germline references. Reads were filtered out if the reads had weak V/J assignments (E-value above 1e-6), no CDR3, stop codons, out-of-frame junctions, or ambiguous translated residues. V3J clonotypes were defined as sequences sharing an identical inferred V gene, J gene, and CDR3 amino acid sequence. Percentage overlap between repertoires was calculated by dividing the number of shared unique clonotypes by the size of the smaller repertoire. Richness of each repertoire was evaluated using RTK rarefaction, the Chao1 estimator, and Recon v2.1 estimates of unobserved clonotypes. OLGA was used to compute generation probabilities for all TCRbeta clonotypes that the gDNA method yielded from several donors. TCRdb carries this immuneACCESS record with in-frame sequences only. Its versions omit some clonotypes, under half of them owing to an unresolved V gene in the studies checked, with the rest unexplained. That table gives V, J and clone size, and the DNA gave D and trimming. The sample records more than 2,000,000 clones, roughly 92% of which are singletons. The ten largest clones take up around 0.14% of the sample.

Sequences SQVTM (CDR1) and ANQGSEA (CDR2) are obtained from the germline V gene. From the cysteine through the phenylalanine, the CDR3 covers 14 amino acids. The entry retains the CDR3 DNA only, 42 bases that are in frame from base 1. Unmatched junction bases come to 12, with V trimmed by 6 bases and J by 6 bases. The source of this sequence is a man younger than 35 in good health. The specimen sequenced was naive CD4+ T cells sorted from blood. Reading the label with the study, this specimen's cell subset or site is: CD45RA+ positively selected. The chain links TRBV29-1 with TRBJ1-2, and TRBD1 aligns with 8 junction nucleotides. The CDR3 reads CSVDEIGQGHGYTF. The bases read TGCAGCGTAGACGAAATAGGACAGGGCCATGGCTACACCTTC.